Listed below are T cell receptor beta chains from one sample, sequenced in a study of cytomegalovirus exposure and HLA in healthy donors. Only in-frame clones appear in the TCRdb table, and some are missing; sequencing was by immunoSEQ multiplex PCR. This table has under 140,000 clones, under 85% appearing once. The sample taken for sequencing was PBMCs. The receptor set was obtained from a man aged 25-40 years in good health and CMV-seropositive. The CDR3 runs from the conserved cysteine through the conserved F or W. Not every row has a clone size; where given, it reads once, few, many or a size class.

j_gene,v_gene,abundance,CDR3aa
TRBJ1-1,TRBV6-1,.,CASSPRTGGYGEAFF
TRBJ2-2,TRBV29-1,once,CSPYSGTSAGELFF
TRBJ2-7,TRBV9,few,CASSVEDRNGPYEQYF
TRBJ2-7,TRBV29-1,.,CSVLAGDTSEQYF
TRBJ2-3,TRBV19,.,CASSIGAGDTDTQYF
TRBJ1-2,TRBV19,.,CASSILTGAAGYTF
TRBJ2-3,TRBV2,.,CASSEYLAGGADTQYF
TRBJ1-2,TRBV6-5,.,CASSPRQGTYGYTF
TRBJ1-1,TRBV6-5,few,CASSPSQALNTEAFF
TRBJ2-5,TRBV7-8,.,CASSSAIYRGRETQYF
TRBJ2-1,TRBV5-1,.,CASSLPAGGSSSYNEQFF
TRBJ2-6,TRBV5-1,.,CASSLLAGGLSGANVLTF
TRBJ2-3,TRBV7-8,.,CASSGYGTGGRPSVADTQYF
TRBJ1-6,TRBV18,.,CASSTDRAGSPLHF
TRBJ2-1,TRBV18,.,CASSPGQVRYNEQFF
TRBJ2-7,TRBV6-6,.,CASSTPTGGLDEQYF
TRBJ1-5,TRBV2,.,CASRSGRRDQPQHF
TRBJ1-1,TRBV6-5,few,CASSYSGQGITEAFF
TRBJ1-1,TRBV7-9,few,CASSSTTGVEAFF
TRBJ1-6,TRBV9,.,CASSPQTELNSPLHF
TRBJ2-1,TRBV5-6,.,CASSLRDNEQFF
TRBJ1-6,TRBV7-8,.,CASSLETGPSSYNSPLHF
TRBJ1-2,TRBV18,.,CASSPGTGSNTF
TRBJ2-1,TRBV19,.,CASSANRVIEQFF
TRBJ1-1,TRBV19,.,CASSTVGVAFF
TRBJ1-6,TRBV30,.,CARRLYSSPLHF
TRBJ1-3,TRBV4-2,.,CASSQVWDRGKSVSGNTIYF
TRBJ1-5,TRBV4-2,few,CASSQDGAENQPQHF
TRBJ2-7,TRBV7-8,.,CASNLGGGSYEQYF
TRBJ2-7,TRBV11-2,.,CASSLGGIAYEQYF
TRBJ2-7,TRBV18,.,CASSPSEDSYEQYF
TRBJ2-3,TRBV11-2,.,CASSLGGSSRTDTQYF
TRBJ2-7,TRBV5-1,.,CASREGAPYEQYF
TRBJ1-6,TRBV9,.,CASSVDEGGSLSGFYNSPLHF
TRBJ1-2,TRBV7-8,.,CASSLERGVHGYTF